A single sample is the source of the 26 T cell receptor beta chains below, sequenced in a study of control samples from healthy donors and cancer patients. Assay used: immunoSEQ multiplex PCR; TCRdb lists only in-frame clones, some missing. The sample has around 76,000 clones, under 90% seen once. The specimen was PBMCs. These receptors came from a woman between 45 and 60 years old with colorectal cancer.

The chain couples TRBV11-1 to TRBJ1-1; maybe TRBD1 (5 bases). Germline V gives CDR1 SGHAT, CDR2 FQDESV (reference sequence). The CDR3 contains 13 residues. Trimming took 0 bases from V and 6 from J, leaving 8 bases between them. CDR3 coding DNA: TGTGCCAGCAGCTTAGCGGGGGGTGCTGAAGCTTTCTTT. The encoded protein is CASSLAGGAEAFF. The whole variable domain, remainder taken from reference TRBV11-1 and TRBJ1-1, is EAEVAQSPRYKITEKSQAVAFWCDPISGHATLYWYRQILGQGPELLVQFQDESVVDDSQLPKDRFSAERLKGVDSTLKIQPAELGDSAMYLCASSLAGGAEAFFGQGTRLTVV.

This sequence joins TRBV30 and TRBJ1-2; no reliable D call. This CDR3 spans 13 amino acids. V gave up 4 bases and J gave up 4 bases, with 13 bases separating them. CDR1 and CDR2 (germline): GTSNPN, SVGIG (reference sequence). CDR3 residues: CAWTRAVGYGYTF. The DNA for the CDR3 is TGTGCCTGGACCCGGGCCGTCGGCTATGGCTACACCTTC. Variable domain in full (rest from reference TRBV30 and TRBJ1-2): SQTIHQWPATLVQPVGSPLSLECTVEGTSNPNLYWYRQAAGRGLQLLFYSVGIGQISSEVPQNLSASRPQDRQFILSSKKLLLSDSGFYLCAWTRAVGYGYTFGSGTRLTVV.

The chain links TRBV19 to TRBJ1-1, with 7 bases matching TRBD1. This CDR3 is built from 14 residues. Germline lookup yields CDR1 LNHDA and CDR2 SQIVND (reference sequence). The V segment lost 9 bases and the J segment 2 bases; nucleotides outside the gene matches: 9. CDR3 in DNA: TGTGCCAGCAATAACAGGGGCCCCAACACTGAAGCTTTCTTT. It codes for CASNNRGPNTEAFF.

V is TRBV4-1 and J is TRBJ2-2; 8 nucleotides line up with TRBD1. V shed 1 base, J shed 4 bases, and the junction held 5 bases outside the gene matches. The germline CDR1 and CDR2 sequences are MGHRA and YSYEKL. The CDR3 is 16 residues long. CDR3 nucleotides: TGCGCCAGCAGCCAAGGATCCAGGGGGCTCACCGGGGAGCTGTTTTTT. Protein product: CASSQGSRGLTGELFF.

This CDR3 reads CASSPKGTALVIQYF. Written as DNA, the CDR3 is TGTGCCAGCTCACCAAAGGGGACGGCCTTAGTCATTCAGTACTTC. The J gene is TRBJ2-4, the V gene TRBV18; D possibly uses TRBD1 or TRBD2 (5 bases each). The V end lost 2 bases, the J end lost 9 bases, and 17 bases lay between the germline ends. This CDR3 has 15 amino acids. Germline-derived CDR1 and CDR2 are KGHSH and LQKENI.

The chain has TRBV6-5 and TRBJ1-4; tentatively, D is TRBD1 (5 bases). Per the germline V gene, CDR1 is MNHEY and CDR2 is SVGAGI. The CDR3 has 13 amino acids. The germline V and J ends were trimmed by 7 bases and 6 bases, with 12 bases remaining between them. The CDR3 here is CASTTTGHEKLFF. CDR3 bases: TGTGCCAGCACTACTACGGGACATGAAAAACTGTTTTTT.

This rearrangement joins TRBV5-1 to TRBJ1-2; D possibly corresponds to TRBD1 (5 bases). Germline loops: CDR1 SGHRS, CDR2 YFSETQ. V was trimmed by 3 bases and J by 7 bases, leaving 13 bases between them. The CDR3 loop spans 13 amino acids. The CDR3 region is CASSSEVGGGYTF. As DNA, the CDR3 is TGCGCCAGCAGCTCTGAGGTGGGGGGTGGCTACACCTTC.

The CDR3 DNA sequence: TGTGCCAGCAGTTTCGGGGGGTCTGGCACTGAAGCTTTCTTT. It yields the protein CASSFGGSGTEAFF. The genes are TRBV28 and TRBJ1-1, with D perhaps TRBD1 (5 bases). Between the trimmed V and J ends, which lost 3 bases and 4 bases, there was a span of 12 bases. The CDR3 covers 14 residues. CDR1 and CDR2 (germline): MDHEN, SYDVKM.

This sequence joins TRBV30 and TRBJ1-1, with a possible D match to TRBD1 (5 bases). Germline CDR1 GTSNPN, CDR2 SVGIG (reference sequence). V lost 1 base and J lost 3, with 9 bases in between. The CDR3 is made up of 13 amino acids. DNA for the CDR3: TGTGCCTGGAGTGAGACGGGGGACACTGAAGCTTTCTTT. Its translation is CAWSETGDTEAFF.

This sequence joins TRBV9 and TRBJ1-3; D gene unclear. The germline CDR1 and CDR2 sequences are SGDLS and YYNGEE. The CDR3 runs to 14 residues. Trimming stripped 0 bases from V and 7 bases from J, with 11 bases between. The CDR3 region has the DNA TGTGCCAGCAGCGTAGGGTCTTTGGAGAACACCATATATTTT. This gives the protein CASSVGSLENTIYF.

The sample holds a few counts of this clone. V gene TRBV7-8 combines with J gene TRBJ1-6; 7 nucleotides match TRBD1. The CDR3 length is 15 residues. Germline CDR1 and CDR2: SGHVS and FQNEAQ. J gave up 9 bases and V 5 bases, and 10 bases lay outside the gene matches. CDR3 bases: TGTGCCAGCAGCAAAGAACAGGGGAGCGGTTCACCCCTCCACTTT. Its translation: CASSKEQGSGSPLHF. Supplemented by reference TRBV7-8 and TRBJ1-6, the full variable domain reads GAGVSQSPRYKVAKRGQDVALRCDPISGHVSLFWYQQALGQGPEFLTYFQNEAQLDKSGLPSDRFFAERPEGSVSTLKIQRTQQEDSAVYLCASSKEQGSGSPLHFGNGTRLTVT.

The chain has TRBV14 and TRBJ1-5; D remains ambiguous. The CDR3 covers 12 residues. V dropped 1 base and J dropped 5 bases, with 3 bases sitting between them. Looked up from germline, CDR1 is SGHDN and CDR2 is FVKESK. The CDR3 reads CASSQGHQPQHF. The CDR3 DNA is TGTGCCAGCAGCCAAGGTCATCAGCCCCAGCATTTT.

The chain carries TRBV27 and TRBJ1-2, with 9 bases matching TRBD1. The CDR3 runs to 15 residues. Germline V gene lookup returns CDR1 MNHEY and CDR2 SMNVEV (reference sequence). V shed 3 bases and J 8 bases; nucleotides not matched to a gene: 10. This CDR3 reads CASSFLWGTGQGYTF. CDR3 DNA: TGTGCCAGCAGTTTCCTATGGGGGACAGGGCAGGGCTACACCTTC.

On this clone itself: Different DNA sequences within this sample yield the same CDR3. The chain couples TRBV5-5 to TRBJ2-2; D remains ambiguous. The CDR3 runs to 15 residues. Germline lookup yields CDR1 SGHKS and CDR2 YYEKEE (reference sequence). V was clipped by 0 bases and J by 1 base, with 7 bases between them. Here the CDR3 reads CASSLGWGNTGELFF. CDR3 in DNA: TGTGCCAGCAGCTTGGGCTGGGGGAACACCGGGGAGCTGTTTTTT.

J is TRBJ1-2 and V is TRBV5-6; tentative D call: TRBD1 (6 bases). CDR3 length: 15 residues. Per the germline V gene, CDR1 is SGHDT and CDR2 is YYEEEE. Trimming removed 4 bases at V and 1 base at J, with 14 bases between. The CDR3 is CASSIPGTLNYGYTF. DNA of the CDR3: TGTGCCAGCAGCATTCCCGGGACACTTAACTATGGCTACACCTTC. The full variable domain, in which reference TRBV5-6 and TRBJ1-2 provide the parts outside the CDR3, is DAGVTQSPTHLIKTRGQQVTLRCSPKSGHDTVSWYQQALGQGPQFIFQYYEEEERQRGNFPDRFSGHQFPNYSSELNVNALLLGDSALYLCASSIPGTLNYGYTFGSGTRLTVV.

This sequence joins TRBV9 and TRBJ1-4; D gene ambiguous. The CDR3 consists of 15 residues. V lost 1 base to trimming and J lost 3 bases, with 10 bases between them. Germline assignment: CDR1 SGDLS and CDR2 YYNGEE. CDR3 DNA: TGTGCCAGCAGCGTAACTGCCGGACCTAATGAAAAACTGTTTTTT. Encoded protein: CASSVTAGPNEKLFF.

The chain employs TRBV19 and TRBJ1-2; D uncertain. In germline, CDR1 is LNHDA, CDR2 SQIVND (reference sequence). The germline V and J ends were trimmed by 7 bases and 2 bases, with 11 bases remaining between them. The CDR3 contains 13 residues. The CDR3 sequence is CASTHRDNYGYTF. The CDR3 nucleotides read TGTGCCAGTACTCACAGAGACAACTATGGCTACACCTTC.

The genes are TRBV7-2 and TRBJ1-2; TRBD1 agrees at 7 bases. This CDR3 has 15 residues. V was pared by 5 bases and J by 4 bases, with 10 bases of the junction left unmatched. Germline CDR1 and CDR2: SGHTA and FQGNSA. The CDR3 coding sequence is TGTGCCAGCAGCCCATTGGCAACAGGGGCCTATGGCTACACCTTC. Its translation is CASSPLATGAYGYTF.

The V gene is TRBV29-1, the J gene TRBJ1-4, with D possibly TRBD1 on 6 matching bases. CDR1 is SQVTM, CDR2 ANQGSEA, per germline. V was trimmed by 6 bases and J by 4 bases, leaving 15 bases between them. There are 14 residues in the CDR3. The CDR3 protein is CSVEQGWGNEKLFF. The CDR3 nucleotides are TGCAGCGTCGAACAGGGCTGGGGTAATGAAAAACTGTTTTTT.

The V gene is TRBV7-2, the J gene TRBJ1-1; 7 bases map to TRBD1. Germline V gives CDR1 SGHTA, CDR2 FQGNSA. Trimming removed 7 bases from V and 5 bases from J; junction bases left unmatched: 16. The CDR3 has 16 amino acids. The CDR3 spells CASTRGDSPRMTEAFF. As DNA, the CDR3 is TGTGCCAGCACCCGTGGGGACAGCCCTAGGATGACTGAAGCTTTCTTT.

The V gene is TRBV3-1 (or the pseudogene TRBV3-2), the J gene TRBJ2-1, with D possibly TRBD2 on 6 matching bases. V was shortened by 1 base and J by 15 bases, with 19 bases between the two germline ends. The CDR3 runs 14 residues. Per germline, CDR1 LGHDT and CDR2 YNNKEL (reference sequence). The CDR3 sequence is CASSQVVGALGRFF. The CDR3 DNA reads as TGTGCCAGCAGCCAAGTGGTTGGGGCCCTCGGGAGGTTCTTC.

This clone has more than one count but fewer than ten. The rearrangement joins TRBV5-1 to TRBJ1-2; D perhaps matches TRBD1 (6 bases). CDR1 is SGHRS and CDR2 is YFSETQ in the germline V gene. The CDR3 runs 14 residues. V gave up 4 bases and J gave up 3 bases, with 13 bases separating them. DNA for the CDR3: TGCGCCAGCAGCGACGGGGACACTTACTATGGCTACACCTTC. This gives the protein CASSDGDTYYGYTF.

V and J are TRBV6-2 or TRBV6-3 and TRBJ2-2, with D perhaps matching TRBD2 (6 bases). V lost 2 bases to trimming and J lost 4 bases, with 14 bases between them. Germline CDR1 and CDR2: MNHEY and SVGEGT. This CDR3 is built from 16 residues. In nucleotides, the CDR3 is TGTGCCAGCAGTTACGCCCAGCGAGCGGGCACCGGGGAGCTGTTTTTT. Protein: CASSYAQRAGTGELFF.

The chain uses TRBV24-1 and TRBJ1-2; D is ambiguous. The V end was cut by 6 bases, the J end by 8 bases, with 24 bases between. Germline V gene lookup returns CDR1 KGHDR and CDR2 SFDVKD. CDR3 length equals 16 residues. The CDR3 DNA sequence: TGTGCCACCAGTAACCCCTCCGACCGAGGGCCTAAGGGCTACACCTTC. Translated, it gives CATSNPSDRGPKGYTF.

The chain combines TRBV6-1 with TRBJ1-3; TRBD1 aligns across 8 bases. Per the germline V gene, CDR1 is MNHNS and CDR2 is SASEGT. The CDR3 is 14 residues long. V was pared by 1 base and J by 10 bases, with 6 bases of the junction left unmatched. The CDR3 nucleotides are TGTGCCAGCAGTGAAGTCAGGGGGCGTACGACCATATATTTT. Translation gives CASSEVRGRTTIYF.

This chain links TRBV4-3 with TRBJ2-3; D call uncertain. Germline lookup yields CDR1 LGHNA and CDR2 YSLEER. This CDR3 is built from 15 residues. The V end was cut by 3 bases, the J end by 0 bases, with 10 bases between. Written as DNA, the CDR3 is TGCGCCAGCAGCCAGTCCCGTACTAGCACAGATACGCAGTATTTT. This translates into CASSQSRTSTDTQYF.